What follows are 24 T cell receptor beta chains derived from one specimen sequenced in a study of cytomegalovirus exposure and HLA in healthy donors. A multiplex PCR was run with 60 Vbeta primers and 13 Jbeta primers. Clones were sequenced by immunoSEQ multiplex PCR, and TCRdb holds only the in-frame ones, with some missing. The sample records 160,000 or so clones, almost 80% being singletons. Sequencing was performed on PBMCs. These receptors were taken from a man aged 25-45 years in good health and CMV-seronegative.

The chain has TRBV19 and TRBJ2-5; TRBD1 might be the D (6 bases). V was cut by 7 bases and J by 1 base, with 10 bases left in between. Germline lookup yields CDR1 LNHDA and CDR2 SQIVND (reference sequence). The CDR3 sequence is 13 residues long. The CDR3 DNA reads as TGTGCCAGTAATAGGGGGTCCCAAGAGACCCAGTACTTC. It is translated as CASNRGSQETQYF. Variable domain in full (rest from reference TRBV19 and TRBJ2-5): DGGITQSPKYLFRKEGQNVTLSCEQNLNHDAMYWYRQDPGQGLRLIYYSQIVNDFQKGDIAEGYSVSREKKESFPLTVTSAQKNPTAFYLCASNRGSQETQYFGPGTRLLVL.

As regards this clone: In the same sample, other DNA sequences code for this CDR3. The CDR3 nucleotides read TGTGCCAGCTCACCTACTAGCTCCTACGAGCAGTACTTC. Translating it yields CASSPTSSYEQYF. The chain has TRBV18 and TRBJ2-7; tentative D call: TRBD2 (5 bases). This CDR3 has 13 amino acids. Germline CDR1 is KGHSH and CDR2 is LQKENI. Trimming left V 3 bases short and J 0 bases short, with 6 bases between.

The rearrangement uses TRBV2 and TRBJ1-4; the D gene is possibly TRBD1 (5 bases). Per the germline V gene, CDR1 is SNHLY and CDR2 is FYNNEI. The ends were cut back, 5 bases at V and 5 bases at J, with 12 bases in the middle. The CDR3 covers 14 residues. Here the CDR3 DNA reads TGTGCCAGCAGTCTACAGGTTTCCAATGAAAAACTGTTTTTT. Amino acids: CASSLQVSNEKLFF.

The chain joins TRBV5-4 to TRBJ2-7, with 8 bases that match TRBD1. Germline CDR1 reads SGHNT; CDR2 reads YYREEE (reference sequence). The CDR3 sequence is 14 residues long. V trimming: 0 bases; J trimming: 2 bases; junction bases outside the gene matches: 1. The DNA of the CDR3 is TGTGCCAGCAGCTTGGACAGGGGGGCCTACGAGCAGTACTTC. Translation: CASSLDRGAYEQYF. Complete variable domain (other parts from reference TRBV5-4 and TRBJ2-7): ETGVTQSPTHLIKTRGQQVTLRCSSQSGHNTVSWYQQALGQGPQFIFQYYREEENGRGNFPPRFSGLQFPNYSSELNVNALELDDSALYLCASSLDRGAYEQYFGPGTRLTVT.

The chain links TRBV25-1 to TRBJ2-1, with D possibly matching TRBD1 (5 bases). V was shortened by 8 bases and J by 6 bases, with 14 bases between the two germline ends. CDR1 MGHDK and CDR2 SYGVNS come from the germline V gene. CDR3 length equals 13 residues. CDR3 in amino acids: CASAAPGPNEQFF. CDR3 bases: TGTGCCAGCGCAGCACCAGGGCCCAATGAGCAGTTCTTC.

A remark on this clone: Germline and junction disagree at one end, which may indicate a read error. The genes are TRBV7-9 and TRBJ1-3; TRBD1 is a possible D gene (5 bases). Germline CDR1 reads SEHNR; CDR2 reads FQNEAQ (reference sequence). CDR3 size: 13 residues. This chain's CDR3 is CASSLTGGSTIYF. In DNA form, the CDR3 reads TGTGCCAGCAGCTTAACGGGGGGAAGCACCATATATTTT.

The chain is built from TRBV5-1 and TRBJ1-1; 7 nucleotides match TRBD1. V lost 3 bases and J lost 0; bases outside the gene matches: 2. The CDR3 is 14 amino acids. CDR1 and CDR2 from the germline V gene are SGHRS and YFSETQ. In DNA form, the CDR3 reads TGCGCCAGCAGCTCGACAGGGCTGAACACTGAAGCTTTCTTT. Its protein is CASSSTGLNTEAFF. Complete variable domain (other parts from reference TRBV5-1 and TRBJ1-1): KAGVTQTPRYLIKTRGQQVTLSCSPISGHRSVSWYQQTPGQGLQFLFEYFSETQRNKGNFPGRFSGRQFSNSRSEMNVSTLELGDSALYLCASSSTGLNTEAFFGQGTRLTVV.

This rearrangement joins TRBV10-1 to TRBJ2-3, with 8 bases identical to TRBD1. CDR3 length equals 15 residues. The J segment lost 4 bases and the V segment lost 5 bases, leaving 8 bases of the junction unmatched. Germline CDR1 is WNHNN and CDR2 is SYGVQD (reference sequence). The CDR3 nucleotides are TGCGCCAGCAGTCCGGCGGACAGGGCGCCAGATACGCAGTATTTT. It codes for CASSPADRAPDTQYF.

The chain joins TRBV4-3 to TRBJ1-6; no firm D call. V shed 1 base and J shed 10 bases, with 11 bases lying between them. The CDR3 length is 14 residues. Per germline, CDR1 LGHNA and CDR2 YSLEER. CDR3 coding DNA: TGCGCCAGCAGCCAAGGAATCCGGGTCTCACCCCTCCACTTT. This codes for CASSQGIRVSPLHF.

This clone was seen a single time. Other DNA sequences in the same sample also yield this CDR3. V gene TRBV4-3 combines with J gene TRBJ2-7; D is ambiguous. The CDR3 is 15 amino acids. Trimming took off 0 bases at V and 2 bases at J, with 11 bases between the two ends. Per the germline V gene, CDR1 is LGHNA and CDR2 is YSLEER. In DNA form, the CDR3 reads TGCGCCAGCAGCCAAGATCGTGGCACCGCCTACGAGCAGTACTTC. This encodes CASSQDRGTAYEQYF.

This clone appeared once. The DNA is omitted, as the CDR3 cannot be located on it reliably, and the CDR3 follows TCRdb's listing. V usage is TRBV28 and J usage is TRBJ1-2; the table gives TRBD1 as D, unverified against the DNA. Germline assignment: CDR1 MDHEN and CDR2 SYDVKM. Counting both end residues, the CDR3 totals 22 amino acids. The CDR3 protein is CAGSGQAFSMATPSVSVGGYTF.

This chain uses TRBV30 with TRBJ2-1; D possibly corresponds to TRBD1 (5 bases). Germline V gene sequence: CDR1 GTSNPN, CDR2 SVGIG (reference sequence). V lost 5 bases and J lost 16, with 21 bases in between. This CDR3 contains 12 residues. The CDR3 spells CAWRAGLSPVFF. In DNA form, the CDR3 reads TGTGCCTGGCGTGCAGGGCTATCCCCGGTTTTCTTC.

The V gene is TRBV5-1, the J gene TRBJ1-6; 7 bases are shared with TRBD1. The CDR3 contains 16 residues. The V gene's germline CDR1 is SGHRS and CDR2 YFSETQ. V was pared by 2 bases and J by 8 bases, with 10 bases of the junction left unmatched. The CDR3 here is CASSFTAVQGDSPLHF. The CDR3 nucleotides read TGCGCCAGCAGCTTTACTGCGGTTCAGGGGGATTCACCCCTCCACTTT.

This clone has more than one count but fewer than ten. This sequence joins TRBV6-5 and TRBJ1-2, with D unresolved. CDR1 and CDR2 (germline): MNHEY, SVGAGI. V was shortened by 6 bases and J by 4 bases, with 12 bases between the two germline ends. This CDR3 is 13 amino acids long. Here the CDR3 DNA reads TGTGCCAGCAGCCGAAGAGAGGCCTATGGCTACACCTTC. Amino acids: CASSRREAYGYTF.

This chain links TRBV5-6 with TRBJ1-2, with D unresolved. Trimming took 5 bases from V and 0 from J, leaving 14 bases between them. The CDR3 runs to 15 residues. Per germline, CDR1 SGHDT and CDR2 YYEEEE. The CDR3 region is CASRKEPGTNYGYTF. CDR3 coding DNA: TGTGCCAGCAGGAAGGAGCCGGGGACTAACTATGGCTACACCTTC.

The CDR3 DNA sequence: TGCGCCAGCAGCCCGGGACAGAACTATGGCTACACCTTC. This sequence encodes CASSPGQNYGYTF. The chain links TRBV5-1 to TRBJ1-2, with 7 bases that match TRBD1. The CDR3 has 13 amino acids. The germline V gene has CDR1 SGHRS and CDR2 YFSETQ. J was trimmed by 2 bases and V by 4 bases; bases with no gene match: 2. Filled out from reference TRBV5-1 and TRBJ1-2, the complete variable domain reads KAGVTQTPRYLIKTRGQQVTLSCSPISGHRSVSWYQQTPGQGLQFLFEYFSETQRNKGNFPGRFSGRQFSNSRSEMNVSTLELGDSALYLCASSPGQNYGYTFGSGTRLTVV.

The V gene is TRBV7-9, the J gene TRBJ1-5; 7 nucleotides match TRBD1. This CDR3 comprises 15 residues. Germline CDR1 SEHNR, CDR2 FQNEAQ (reference sequence). J was trimmed by 4 bases and V by 5 bases; bases with no gene match: 8. The CDR3 is CASSGTGAPNQPQHF. The CDR3 DNA is TGTGCCAGCAGCGGCACAGGGGCCCCTAATCAGCCCCAGCATTTT.

The CDR3 nucleotides read TGTGCCAGTAGTATCGACAATAGCAATCAGCCCCAGCATTTT. Its protein product is CASSIDNSNQPQHF. The chain joins TRBV19 to TRBJ1-5, with no clear D. The CDR3 has 14 amino acids. CDR1 and CDR2 (germline): LNHDA, SQIVND (reference sequence). Trimming cost V 3 bases and J 0 bases, with 6 bases left between them.

The chain employs TRBV5-8 and TRBJ2-5, with D possibly matching TRBD1 (6 bases). The CDR3 is 18 residues long. The ends were cut back, 4 bases at V and 2 bases at J, with 24 bases in the middle. The V gene's germline CDR1 is SGHTS and CDR2 YDEGEE. In nucleotides, the CDR3 is TGTGCCAGCAGCCAGGCGGTGGACAGCCTTTCCCTTCAAGAGACCCAGTACTTC. Translated: CASSQAVDSLSLQETQYF.

The V and J genes are TRBV7-2 and TRBJ2-1; 7 bases match TRBD1. Germline V lookup: CDR1 SGHTA, CDR2 FQGNSA. Unmatched junction bases numbered 11, after V lost 5 bases and J lost 7 bases. The CDR3 runs to 15 residues. The CDR3 loop reads CASSLWDSSLNEQFF. CDR3 DNA: TGTGCCAGCAGCCTCTGGGACAGTAGTCTGAATGAGCAGTTCTTC.

The V gene is TRBV9, the J gene TRBJ2-7; 10 nucleotides line up with TRBD1. CDR3 length: 17 residues. The germline gives CDR1 SGDLS, CDR2 YYNGEE. With V trimmed by 4 bases and J by 3 bases, 13 bases remained unmatched. CDR3 sequence: CASSPWTGGSPLYEQYF. The CDR3 nucleotides read TGTGCCAGCAGCCCCTGGACAGGGGGATCCCCCCTCTACGAGCAGTACTTC. The entire variable domain, with the rest obtained from reference TRBV9 and TRBJ2-7, is as follows: DSGVTQTPKHLITATGQRVTLRCSPRSGDLSVYWYQQSLDQGLQFLIQYYNGEERAKGNILERFSAQQFPDLHSELNLSSLELGDSALYFCASSPWTGGSPLYEQYFGPGTRLTVT.

V is TRBV7-3 and J is TRBJ2-2; D remains unclear. The CDR3 covers 13 residues. The ends were cut back, 0 bases at V and 8 bases at J, with 7 bases in the middle. Germline assignment: CDR1 SGHTA and CDR2 FQGTGA. CDR3 region: CASSLTWAGELFF. The CDR3 nucleotides read TGTGCCAGCAGCTTAACCTGGGCAGGGGAGCTGTTTTTT.

The chain employs TRBV19 and TRBJ1-2; D is undetermined. The CDR3 has 15 amino acids. V lost 3 bases to trimming and J lost 4 bases, with 15 bases between them. Germline CDR1 reads LNHDA; CDR2 reads SQIVND (reference sequence). The DNA of the CDR3 is TGTGCCAGTAGTATGGCAGGCTCAAGCTCCTATGGCTACACCTTC. It is translated as CASSMAGSSSYGYTF.

In its sample, this clone was seen once. A read error may produce the germline difference seen at one junction end. The V gene is TRBV7-2, the J gene TRBJ2-1; perhaps TRBD2 as D (6 bases). Per the germline V gene, CDR1 is SGHTA and CDR2 is FQGNSA. This CDR3 is 16 amino acids long. CDR3 in amino acids: CASSSWDSASYNERFF. In DNA form, the CDR3 reads TGTGCCAGCAGCTCTTGGGACTCCGCTTCCTACAATGAGCGGTTCTTC.